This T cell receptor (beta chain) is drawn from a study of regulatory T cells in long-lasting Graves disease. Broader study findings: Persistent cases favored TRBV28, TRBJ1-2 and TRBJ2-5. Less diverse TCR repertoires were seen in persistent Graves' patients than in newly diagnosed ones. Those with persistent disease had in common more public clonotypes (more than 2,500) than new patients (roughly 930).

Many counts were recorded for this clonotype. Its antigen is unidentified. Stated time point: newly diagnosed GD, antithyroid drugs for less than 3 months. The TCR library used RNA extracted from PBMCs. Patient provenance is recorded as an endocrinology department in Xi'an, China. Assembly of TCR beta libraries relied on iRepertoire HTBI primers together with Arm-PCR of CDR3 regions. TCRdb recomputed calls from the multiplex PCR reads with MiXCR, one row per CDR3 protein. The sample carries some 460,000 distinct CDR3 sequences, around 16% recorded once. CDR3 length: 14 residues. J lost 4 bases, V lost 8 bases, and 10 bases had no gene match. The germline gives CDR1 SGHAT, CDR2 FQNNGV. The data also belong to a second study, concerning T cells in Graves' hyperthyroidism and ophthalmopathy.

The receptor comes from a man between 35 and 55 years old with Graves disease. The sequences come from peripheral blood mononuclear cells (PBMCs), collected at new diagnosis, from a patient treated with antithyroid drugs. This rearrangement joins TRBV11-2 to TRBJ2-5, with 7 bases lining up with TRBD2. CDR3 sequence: CASGPAPGGETQYF. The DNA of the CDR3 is TGTGCCAGCGGCCCGGCCCCGGGAGGAGAGACCCAGTACTTC.